Presented here are 28 T cell receptor beta chains from one specimen sequenced in a study of shared clonotypes between healthy human individuals. Only in-frame clones appear in the TCRdb table, and some are missing; sequencing was by immunoSEQ multiplex PCR. The sample holds about 500,000 clones, approximately 80% seen once. The sample consisted of PBMCs. The receptor source for this set is a woman in her thirties or forties in good health. Some clones in this sample may be carry-over from other donors' samples.

To note about this clone: A far larger clone is one base from this, pointing to a likely read error. The sample carries other DNA sequences with the same CDR3. This chain uses TRBV5-1 with TRBJ2-1; 7 bases line up with TRBD2. Germline V gene data show CDR1 as SGHRS and CDR2 as YFSETQ. The junction had 6 bases not matched to a gene; V was cut back by 0 bases and J by 6 bases. The CDR3 runs 15 residues. The CDR3 nucleotides are TGCGCCAGCAGCTTGGGACTAGCTGGACTCAATGAGCAGTTCTTC. Residues: CASSLGLAGLNEQFF.

V usage is TRBV20-1 and J usage is TRBJ2-5; D gene uncertain. Trimming removed 3 bases from V and 2 bases from J, with 4 bases in between. Germline CDR1 is DFQATT and CDR2 is SNEGSKA (reference sequence). CDR3 length: 11 amino acids. CDR3 coding DNA: TGCAGTGCTAGCGGGCAAGAGACCCAGTACTTC. Its translation is CSASGQETQYF.

This clone came up many times. The gene calls are TRBV7-9 and TRBJ2-3; 11 bases align to TRBD2. Germline V gives CDR1 SEHNR, CDR2 FQNEAQ (reference sequence). Trimming took 9 bases from V and 4 from J; bases not matched to a gene: 9. This CDR3 has 15 amino acids. CDR3 protein: CASLLAGVFADTQYF. CDR3 bases: TGTGCCAGTTTACTAGCGGGAGTTTTTGCAGATACGCAGTATTTT.

The chain combines TRBV2 with TRBJ2-7; D gene uncertain. Trimming left V 6 bases short and J 4 bases short, with 10 bases between. CDR3 length equals 12 residues. Germline V gene sequence: CDR1 SNHLY, CDR2 FYNNEI. CDR3 amino acids: CASRARLYEQYF. For the CDR3, the DNA is TGTGCCAGCAGGGCCCGACTTTACGAGCAGTACTTC.

The chain has TRBV18 and TRBJ2-7; unclear D gene. Between the trimmed V and J ends, which lost 3 bases and 1 base, there was a span of 10 bases. The CDR3 length is 14 residues. Per the germline V gene, CDR1 is KGHSH and CDR2 is LQKENI. DNA of the CDR3: TGTGCCAGCTCACCCAGCGTGGGATCCTACGAGCAGTACTTC. It yields the protein CASSPSVGSYEQYF.

As DNA, the CDR3 is TGCGCCAGCAGCTTGGTATTAGCGGGAAACTCCTACAATGAGCAGTTCTTC. Its protein is CASSLVLAGNSYNEQFF. The chain uses TRBV5-1 and TRBJ2-1, with 8 bases matching TRBD2. The V and J ends lost 0 bases and 0 bases, in that order; junction bases with no gene match: 5. The germline CDR1 and CDR2 sequences are SGHRS and YFSETQ. This CDR3 comprises 17 residues.

This rearrangement joins TRBV2 to TRBJ1-2, with 11 bases matching TRBD1. Germline CDR1 and CDR2: SNHLY and FYNNEI. With 6 bases clipped from V and 4 bases from J, the junction kept 10 bases outside the gene matches. CDR3 length: 16 amino acids. The CDR3 DNA follows: TGTGCCAGCAGCCTCAACCGGGACAGGGGGGCCTATGGCTACACCTTC. This gives the protein CASSLNRDRGAYGYTF.

The J gene is TRBJ1-1, the V gene TRBV30; D gene ambiguous. The CDR3 totals 13 residues. Looked up from germline, CDR1 is GTSNPN and CDR2 is SVGIG (reference sequence). V gave up 2 bases and J gave up 1 base, with 8 bases separating them. CDR3 sequence: CAWSREGNTEAFF. The CDR3 DNA reads as TGTGCCTGGAGTAGGGAGGGGAACACTGAAGCTTTCTTT.

This sequence joins TRBV28 and TRBJ2-1; 12 bases line up with TRBD2. This CDR3 is 14 amino acids long. In germline, CDR1 is MDHEN, CDR2 SYDVKM. J was trimmed by 8 bases and V by 6 bases; bases with no gene match: 5. The CDR3 spells CASRASGRGDEQFF. In DNA, the CDR3 is TGTGCCAGCAGGGCTAGCGGGAGGGGGGATGAGCAGTTCTTC.

The chain recombines TRBV19 with TRBJ2-1, with 10 bases identical to TRBD1. The CDR3 is made up of 16 amino acids. Per the germline V gene, CDR1 is LNHDA and CDR2 is SQIVND (reference sequence). V shed 5 bases, J shed 7 bases, and the junction held 11 bases outside the gene matches. The CDR3: CASSADHRQGANEQFF. The CDR3 nucleotides are TGTGCCAGTAGTGCGGATCACCGACAGGGGGCTAATGAGCAGTTCTTC.

In its sample, this clone was seen many times. This sequence joins TRBV7-9 and TRBJ2-7; 7 bases align to TRBD2. Germline V gene lookup returns CDR1 SEHNR and CDR2 FQNEAQ (reference sequence). The CDR3 is 14 amino acids. Germline trimming cut 3 bases from V and 2 bases from J; bases unmatched to any gene: 4. The DNA of the CDR3 is TGTGCCAGCAGCTTCGGACTAGAGCCCTACGAGCAGTACTTC. Translated, it gives CASSFGLEPYEQYF.

V is TRBV6-5 and J is TRBJ1-2; no clear D gene. V was pared by 6 bases and J by 2 bases, with 13 bases between. CDR3 length: 14 residues. The V gene's germline CDR1 is MNHEY and CDR2 SVGAGI. CDR3 sequence reads: CASSPVPGNYGYTF. CDR3 DNA sequence: TGTGCCAGCAGCCCAGTCCCCGGCAACTATGGCTACACCTTC.

The chain recombines TRBV4-1 with TRBJ2-1; 10 positions match TRBD2. V shed 2 bases and J 6 bases; nucleotides not matched to a gene: 4. CDR3 size: 15 residues. CDR1 MGHRA and CDR2 YSYEKL come from the germline V gene. CDR3 protein: CASSQTSGTINEQFF. CDR3 DNA sequence: TGCGCCAGCAGCCAAACTAGCGGGACCATCAATGAGCAGTTCTTC.

This chain links TRBV4-1 with TRBJ1-4; a possible D gene is TRBD1 (5 bases). The V end was cut by 2 bases, the J end by 8 bases, with 15 bases between. The CDR3 extends over 15 amino acids. Per the germline V gene, CDR1 is MGHRA and CDR2 is YSYEKL. The DNA of the CDR3 is TGCGCCAGCAGCCAAACACGGCATAGGGGAGAAAAACTGTTTTTT. Its protein is CASSQTRHRGEKLFF.

Details on this clone: A much larger clone lies one base from this, so it may be a read error. The rearrangement links TRBV15 to TRBJ1-2; D is unclear. From germline, CDR1 is LNHNV and CDR2 YYDKDF (reference sequence). The CDR3 length is 15 residues. CDR3 residues: CATSRDRFISLGYAF. CDR3 nucleotide sequence: TGTGCCACCAGCAGAGATCGATTCATCTCCTTAGGCTACGCCTTC.

The rearrangement joins TRBV29-1 to TRBJ2-3; D unclear. The germline gives CDR1 SQVTM, CDR2 ANQGSEA. The V end lost 3 bases, the J end lost 4 bases, and 11 bases lay between the germline ends. There are 13 residues in the CDR3. The CDR3 region is CSVELYPPDTQYF. For the CDR3, the DNA is TGCAGCGTTGAGCTTTACCCCCCAGATACGCAGTATTTT.

Details on this clone: Different DNA sequences within this sample yield the same CDR3. CDR3 residues: CASSPGQGRPYEQYF. As DNA, the CDR3 is TGTGCCAGCAGCCCTGGACAGGGAAGACCCTACGAGCAGTACTTC. The rearrangement joins TRBV7-9 to TRBJ2-7; 8 nucleotides agree with TRBD1. Unmatched junction bases numbered 8, after V lost 5 bases and J lost 2 bases. The length of the CDR3 is 15 residues. Germline values: CDR1 SEHNR, CDR2 FQNEAQ (reference sequence).

This chain joins TRBV4-3 and TRBJ2-7; a possible D gene is TRBD2 (7 bases). Germline V gene sequence: CDR1 LGHNA, CDR2 YSLEER. The CDR3 loop spans 13 amino acids. V shed 0 bases and J shed 6 bases, with 9 bases lying between them. This CDR3 reads CASSQDGGAEQYF. CDR3 nucleotide sequence: TGCGCCAGCAGCCAAGATGGGGGGGCCGAGCAGTACTTC.

In this sample, this clone turned up a few times. V usage is TRBV5-6 and J usage is TRBJ2-7; the D gene is possibly TRBD2 (6 bases). This CDR3 contains 14 residues. V was clipped by 3 bases and J by 2 bases, with 12 bases between them. Germline V lookup: CDR1 SGHDT, CDR2 YYEEEE. The CDR3 is CASSWRDGTYEQYF. CDR3 nucleotides: TGTGCCAGCAGCTGGCGGGACGGCACCTACGAGCAGTACTTC.

This chain connects TRBV5-1 to TRBJ2-1, with TRBD2 identical over 12 bases. Germline V gene lookup returns CDR1 SGHRS and CDR2 YFSETQ. The length of the CDR3 is 16 residues. The ends lost 1 base at V and 7 bases at J; junction bases unmatched: 6. CDR3 sequence: CASSLKTSGSGNEQFF. The CDR3 DNA sequence: TGCGCCAGCAGCTTGAAGACTAGCGGGAGCGGAAATGAGCAGTTCTTC.

This clone was picked up one time. This sequence joins TRBV7-9 and TRBJ1-1, with no clear D. This CDR3 is built from 13 residues. Germline V gene data show CDR1 as SEHNR and CDR2 as FQNEAQ (reference sequence). Deletions cut 4 bases from V and 1 base from J, with 7 bases between. In nucleotides, the CDR3 is TGTGCCAGCAGCTATTACAAGAACACTGAAGCTTTCTTT. Encoded protein: CASSYYKNTEAFF.

The V and J genes are TRBV7-3 and TRBJ2-7, with D unresolved. This CDR3 is 15 amino acids long. CDR1 SGHTA and CDR2 FQGTGA come from the germline V gene. The ends were cut back, 5 bases at V and 2 bases at J, with 16 bases in the middle. The CDR3, as DNA: TGTGCCAGCAGCCCCCGTACGACGGGTACCTACGAGCAGTACTTC. It translates to CASSPRTTGTYEQYF.

The chain couples TRBV5-8 to TRBJ2-2; 12 positions agree with TRBD1. Germline CDR1 and CDR2: SGHTS and YDEGEE. V dropped 6 bases and J dropped 4; count of bases not matched to a gene: 7. CDR3 length: 16 amino acids. Written as DNA, the CDR3 is TGTGCCAGCAACCTTGGGACAGGGGGCTCCACCGGGGAGCTGTTTTTT. Amino acid sequence: CASNLGTGGSTGELFF.

The rearrangement uses TRBV7-2 and TRBJ1-2; D remains ambiguous. The CDR3 has 17 amino acids. Germline V lookup: CDR1 SGHTA, CDR2 FQGNSA. V lost 3 bases to trimming and J lost 2 bases, with 19 bases between them. The CDR3 loop is CASSFTQGQPPNYGYTF. CDR3 bases: TGTGCCAGCAGCTTCACTCAAGGGCAGCCGCCAAACTATGGCTACACCTTC.

With regard to this clone: This probably arose from a read error, given a far larger clone one base away. Distinct nucleotide sequences in the sample also encode this CDR3. The chain carries TRBV4-2 and TRBJ2-5; D remains ambiguous. The end of the DNA aligns better with TRBJ2-7, so the J call may be wrong. Germline values: CDR1 LGHNA, CDR2 YNFKEQ. CDR3 length: 15 amino acids. The CDR3 region has the DNA TGTGCCAGCAGCCAAGAAGGAGACGTATCCTACGAGCAGTACTTC. This codes for CASSQEGDVSYEQYF.

The V and J genes are TRBV5-4 and TRBJ2-2; D might be TRBD2 (5 bases). The CDR3 has 16 amino acids. Between the trimmed V and J ends, which lost 2 bases and 4 bases, there was a span of 15 bases. Germline V gene lookup returns CDR1 SGHNT and CDR2 YYREEE (reference sequence). The CDR3 sequence: CASSLGRGPGTGELFF. The CDR3 coding sequence is TGTGCCAGCAGCTTAGGGAGAGGGCCGGGCACCGGGGAGCTGTTTTTT.

A single count supports this clone. The chain employs TRBV5-1 and TRBJ1-1; maybe TRBD1 (6 bases). V lost 5 bases, J lost 4 bases, and 18 bases lay in between. The CDR3 extends over 15 amino acids. Per the germline V gene, CDR1 is SGHRS and CDR2 is YFSETQ. The CDR3 nucleotides are TGCGCCAGCAGGTTCTCGGGGGGGCTAGTCACTGAAGCTTTCTTT. This encodes CASRFSGGLVTEAFF. Full variable domain (remainder filled in from reference TRBV5-1 and TRBJ1-1): KAGVTQTPRYLIKTRGQQVTLSCSPISGHRSVSWYQQTPGQGLQFLFEYFSETQRNKGNFPGRFSGRQFSNSRSEMNVSTLELGDSALYLCASRFSGGLVTEAFFGQGTRLTVV.

This clone was counted ten times or more. The same CDR3 is also encoded by other DNA sequences in this sample. The chain has TRBV28 and TRBJ1-2; D might be TRBD1 (6 bases). CDR1 MDHEN and CDR2 SYDVKM come from the germline V gene. This CDR3 is 13 amino acids long. Trimming left V 10 bases short and J 6 bases short, with 18 bases between. DNA of the CDR3: TGTGCCACCTTTCAAACAGGGTTCGATGGCTACACCTTC. It translates to CATFQTGFDGYTF.